This TCR beta chain was recovered during a study of T cell responses to AZD1222 COVID-19 vaccine. Study-level points and caveats: The number of AZD1222 recipients seropositive at baseline was only five or six. Reports say nearly half of spike-specific TCRs go after unmutated variant regions.

On this clone itself: Its antigen is undetermined.

The trim removed 5 bases at V and 7 bases at J, leaving 8 bases unmatched. The CDR3 runs 14 residues. The germline V gene has CDR1 SNHLY and CDR2 FYNNEI. Measured with immunoSEQ multiplex PCR; TCRdb has only the in-frame clones, and not every one. The table shows tens of thousands of clones, with roughly 84% occurring only once. The sample consisted of peripheral blood, taken on day 0 of AZD1222 vaccination. The TCR was taken from an adult in good health. This chain connects TRBV2 to TRBJ2-1; TRBD1 aligns across 7 bases. The CDR3 DNA reads as TGTGCCAGCAGTACCGGACAGGATTGGAATGAGCAGTTCTTC. Protein: CASSTGQDWNEQFF.